This TCR beta chain was documented in a study of T cell responses to AZD1222 COVID-19 vaccine. In the study overall: Pooling of second doses given at about 4 or about 12 weeks was done.

The CDR3 runs 14 residues. Germline V gene data show CDR1 as KGHSH and CDR2 as LQKENI. Trimming stripped 1 base from V and 1 base from J, with 7 bases between. Data came from immunoSEQ multiplex PCR; TCRdb stores just in-frame clones and leaves some out. This table holds more than 110,000 clones, about 91% found once. Remarks on this clone: Its antigen is not identified.

Regarding the study as a whole: Spike was spanned by vaccine-associated CD4 TCRs, which were dominant at 160-218 and 743-854. Clonal diversity was possibly underestimated; the donors were predominantly white British and more often female. As reported, nearly half of all spike-specific TCRs target variant regions that are unmutated.

This TCR was recovered from an adult in good health. The starting material was peripheral blood, obtained on day 0 of AZD1222 vaccination. The chain is built from TRBV18 and TRBJ1-1, with D unclear. CDR3 sequence: CASSPRLGNTEAFF. The CDR3 DNA sequence: TGTGCCAGCTCACCACGCTTGGGGAACACTGAAGCTTTCTTT.